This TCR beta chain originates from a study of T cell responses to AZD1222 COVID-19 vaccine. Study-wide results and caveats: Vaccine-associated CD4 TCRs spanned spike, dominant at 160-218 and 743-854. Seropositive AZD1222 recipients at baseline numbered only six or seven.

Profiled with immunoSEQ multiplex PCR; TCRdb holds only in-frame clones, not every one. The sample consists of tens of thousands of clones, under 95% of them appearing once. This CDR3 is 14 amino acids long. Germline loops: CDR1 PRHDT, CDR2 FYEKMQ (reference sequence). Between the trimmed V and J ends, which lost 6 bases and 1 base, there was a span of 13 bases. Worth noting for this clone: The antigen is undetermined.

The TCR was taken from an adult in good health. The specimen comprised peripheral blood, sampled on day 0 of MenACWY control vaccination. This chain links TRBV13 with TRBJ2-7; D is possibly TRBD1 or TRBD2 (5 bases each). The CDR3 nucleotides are TGTGCCAGCAGTCGGGACGCCGCGTCCTACGAGCAGTACTTC. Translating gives CASSRDAASYEQYF.